The clone carrying this T cell receptor (beta chain) was seen a few times. Its antigen is currently unknown. This entry is derived from a study of T-cell memory formation after mild COVID-19. Whole-study context: TCR clusters mostly belonged to single donors. General study results and limits: The finding that pre-infection memory included some responding clones suggested that cross-reactive memory joined. Among clones contracting day 15 to 85, CD4/CD8 was balanced, whereas later expanders leaned CD4+. For second-wave clones that peaked at day 37, SARS-CoV-2 specificity went unverified.

TCRdb re-analysed the 5' RACE reads in MiXCR, keeping a single row per CDR3 protein. The sample carries hundreds of thousands of distinct CDR3 sequences, 15% recorded once. The V gene's germline CDR1 is LNHDA and CDR2 SQIVND (reference sequence). The CDR3 is 15 residues long. V shed 5 bases and J 2 bases; nucleotides not matched to a gene: 6. The sample taken for sequencing was PBMCs or a T cell subset sorted from them (not recorded which). This chain connects TRBV19 to TRBJ1-1; TRBD1 aligns across 9 bases. The sequence came from a man in his late teens or twenties who had mild COVID-19 (a few samples of this study predate the infection). Cell type and time point are not known. The CDR3, as DNA: TGTGCCAGTAGTGCCTCGGACAGGGGCAACACTGAAGCTTTCTTT. Its protein product is CASSASDRGNTEAFF.